What follows are 21 T cell receptor beta chains derived from one specimen sequenced in a study of PD-1 blockade in classical Hodgkin lymphoma. In every patient, relapse followed autologous stem cell transplantation, while exposure to brentuximab vedotin differed. TCRdb's copy holds only in-frame clones and misses some; the assay was immunoSEQ multiplex PCR. The sample has tens of thousands of clones; about three quarters are singletons. Source: peripheral blood mononuclear cells (PBMCs), taken at baseline. The receptors shown here come from a human donor with classical Hodgkin lymphoma.

The chain has TRBV5-1 and TRBJ2-1; D gene ambiguous. V lost 2 bases to trimming and J lost 6 bases, with 6 bases between them. Germline assignment: CDR1 SGHRS and CDR2 YFSETQ. The CDR3 has 12 residues. This chain's CDR3 is CASSLLFNEQFF. In DNA form, the CDR3 reads TGCGCCAGCAGCTTACTGTTCAATGAGCAGTTCTTC.

The chain combines TRBV5-4 with TRBJ2-2; 8 nucleotides line up with TRBD2. Germline V gene data show CDR1 as SGHNT and CDR2 as YYREEE (reference sequence). The CDR3 extends over 15 amino acids. Trimming removed 4 bases from V and 5 bases from J; junction bases left unmatched: 7. CDR3 amino acids: CASSLGLGQTGELFF. The CDR3 DNA reads TGTGCCAGCAGCCTGGGACTAGGCCAAACCGGGGAGCTGTTTTTT.

This chain uses TRBV18 with TRBJ2-7; 8 bases match TRBD1. Looked up from germline, CDR1 is KGHSH and CDR2 is LQKENI. CDR3 length: 14 amino acids. J gave up 6 bases and V 3 bases, and 7 bases lay outside the gene matches. CDR3: CASSPMVGQGEQYF. The CDR3 DNA reads as TGTGCCAGCTCACCGATGGTTGGACAGGGCGAGCAGTACTTC.

The chain recombines TRBV9 with TRBJ2-1; 12 nucleotides match TRBD2. Germline CDR1 SGDLS, CDR2 YYNGEE. Trimming cost V 4 bases and J 7 bases; bases outside gene matches: 6. The CDR3 extends over 15 amino acids. For the CDR3, the DNA is TGTGCCAGCAGCCCCCGGACTAGCGGGGTAAATGAGCAGTTCTTC. This gives the protein CASSPRTSGVNEQFF.

The CDR3 loop reads CASSEDGGQGAYEQYF. CDR3 nucleotides: TGTGCCAGCAGTGAGGACGGGGGACAGGGGGCCTACGAGCAGTACTTC. J is TRBJ2-7 and V is TRBV2; 11 bases line up with TRBD1. With 3 bases clipped from V and 2 bases from J, the junction kept 6 bases outside the gene matches. The CDR3 length is 16 residues. Germline values: CDR1 SNHLY, CDR2 FYNNEI.

V usage is TRBV6-1 and J usage is TRBJ1-4; D is perhaps TRBD1 (5 bases). CDR1 is MNHNS and CDR2 is SASEGT in the germline V gene. Trimming took off 7 bases at V and 10 bases at J, with 10 bases between the two ends. This CDR3 has 11 residues. This chain's CDR3 is CASTGLTKLFF. The DNA for the CDR3 is TGTGCCAGCACGGGACTGACAAAACTGTTTTTT.

V is TRBV2 and J is TRBJ2-7, with D possibly being TRBD1 or TRBD2 (6 bases each). Germline assignment: CDR1 SNHLY and CDR2 FYNNEI. V shed 5 bases and J shed 4 bases, with 9 bases lying between them. The CDR3 totals 12 residues. Here the CDR3 reads CASSRGRYEQYF. CDR3 DNA sequence: TGTGCCAGCAGTAGGGGGAGGTACGAGCAGTACTTC.

This clone has just one count. J is TRBJ2-7 and V is TRBV5-1, with D perhaps matching TRBD1 (8 bases). The length of the CDR3 is 15 residues. Between the trimmed V and J ends, which lost 3 bases and 5 bases, there was a span of 18 bases. Germline values: CDR1 SGHRS, CDR2 YFSETQ. The CDR3 DNA follows: TGCGCCAGCAGCTCCGGACAGGGAGGGAGCAACGAGCAGTACTTC. It is translated as CASSSGQGGSNEQYF. Based on the CDR3 plus reference TRBV5-1 and TRBJ2-7, the full variable domain is KAGVTQTPRYLIKTRGQQVTLSCSPISGHRSVSWYQQTPGQGLQFLFEYFSETQRNKGNFPGRFSGRQFSNSRSEMNVSTLELGDSALYLCASSSGQGGSNEQYFGPGTRLTVT.

This chain links TRBV27 with TRBJ1-1, with 7 bases that match TRBD1. Germline V gene lookup returns CDR1 MNHEY and CDR2 SMNVEV (reference sequence). The CDR3 is 19 amino acids. J was trimmed by 6 bases and V by 0 bases; bases with no gene match: 19. CDR3: CASSLSTGTAAPSDAEAFF. CDR3 in DNA: TGTGCCAGCAGTTTATCGACCGGGACAGCCGCCCCGAGTGACGCTGAAGCTTTCTTT.

The table lists this clone with a count of one. The chain has TRBV5-1 and TRBJ1-2; D is undetermined. Germline CDR1 is SGHRS and CDR2 is YFSETQ. The CDR3 runs 14 residues. Trimming cost V 1 base and J 8 bases, with 15 bases left between them. The CDR3 sequence is CASSLRTDLLGYTF. CDR3 sequence (DNA): TGCGCCAGCAGCTTGAGAACGGACCTCTTAGGCTACACCTTC.

CDR3 nucleotide sequence: TGTGCCAGCAGCGCTCGTGGGGGGGAGCACAATGAGCAGTTCTTC. The encoded protein is CASSARGGEHNEQFF. J is TRBJ2-1 and V is TRBV9; 7 bases map to TRBD2. CDR1 and CDR2 (germline): SGDLS, YYNGEE. This CDR3 contains 15 residues. V trimming: 3 bases; J trimming: 5 bases; junction bases outside the gene matches: 8.

This chain uses TRBV5-4 with TRBJ1-1, with D unresolved. Germline V gene data show CDR1 as SGHNT and CDR2 as YYREEE (reference sequence). The CDR3 is made up of 12 amino acids. With 1 base removed from V and 5 bases from J, the gap between germline ends came to 6 bases. CDR3 residues: CASSLFETEAFF. CDR3 bases: TGTGCCAGCAGCTTGTTTGAGACTGAAGCTTTCTTT.

This chain links TRBV6-6 with TRBJ2-1; D not certain. The CDR3 totals 14 residues. CDR1 is MNHNY and CDR2 is SVGAGI in the germline V gene (reference sequence). V dropped 0 bases and J dropped 4 bases, with 7 bases sitting between them. CDR3 bases: TGTGCCAGCAGTTACTCCCGGATATACAATGAGCAGTTCTTC. Encoded protein: CASSYSRIYNEQFF.

The chain combines TRBV19 with TRBJ2-3; D may be TRBD2 (5 bases). This CDR3 is 13 amino acids long. V was cut by 6 bases and J by 4 bases, with 11 bases left in between. The germline V gene has CDR1 LNHDA and CDR2 SQIVND (reference sequence). In nucleotides, the CDR3 is TGTGCCAGTAGGGAGGCCTGGGCAGATACGCAGTATTTT. Translation gives CASREAWADTQYF.

This rearrangement joins TRBV7-9 to TRBJ2-3, with TRBD1 matching over 11 bases. V shed 6 bases and J 9 bases; nucleotides not matched to a gene: 8. The germline gives CDR1 SEHNR, CDR2 FQNEAQ (reference sequence). This CDR3 is 14 amino acids long. The CDR3 bases are TGTGCCAGCAGTACGCAAGGGACAGGGGGAACGCAGTATTTT. Translation gives CASSTQGTGGTQYF.

In this sample, this clone turned up once. CDR3 sequence reads: CASAQVESNYGYTF. The CDR3 DNA sequence: TGCGCCAGTGCCCAGGTGGAATCTAACTATGGCTACACCTTC. The chain combines TRBV5-1 with TRBJ1-2; D is ambiguous. Trimming left V 8 bases short and J 0 bases short, with 14 bases between. Germline values: CDR1 SGHRS, CDR2 YFSETQ. The CDR3 is made up of 14 amino acids.

The chain joins TRBV2 to TRBJ1-5; TRBD1 is a possible D gene (5 bases). Germline V gives CDR1 SNHLY, CDR2 FYNNEI. The CDR3 runs 14 residues. V was pared by 7 bases and J by 6 bases, with 16 bases between. This chain's CDR3 is CASTPQGRGQPQHF. CDR3 nucleotides: TGTGCCAGCACCCCTCAGGGAAGAGGTCAGCCCCAGCATTTT. The full variable domain, in which reference TRBV2 and TRBJ1-5 provide the parts outside the CDR3, is EPEVTQTPSHQVTQMGQEVILRCVPISNHLYFYWYRQILGQKVEFLVSFYNNEISEKSEIFDDQFSVERPDGSNFTLKIRSTKLEDSAMYFCASTPQGRGQPQHFGDGTRLSIL.

This clone was seen only a few times. CDR3 residues: CASSYGDNDNEQFF. In nucleotides, the CDR3 is TGTGCCAGCAGTTACGGGGATAATGACAATGAGCAGTTCTTC. The chain recombines TRBV6-6 with TRBJ2-1; D is unresolved. Per germline, CDR1 MNHNY and CDR2 SVGAGI (reference sequence). V lost 2 bases and J 5 bases, leaving 10 bases between the germline ends. There are 14 residues in the CDR3.

This chain uses TRBV25-1 with TRBJ1-2; tentatively, D is TRBD1 (6 bases). Germline V gene sequence: CDR1 MGHDK, CDR2 SYGVNS. Trimming left V 0 bases short and J 6 bases short, with 14 bases between. This CDR3 is 15 amino acids long. The CDR3 coding sequence is TGTGCCAGCAGTGAATACGCCGGGGGGGCGCATGGCTACACCTTC. Its protein product is CASSEYAGGAHGYTF.

The chain links TRBV29-1 to TRBJ2-5; D may correspond to TRBD1 or TRBD2 (5 bases each). Germline V CDR1 and CDR2: SQVTM, ANQGSEA. The CDR3 is 13 residues long. Trimming cost V 6 bases and J 2 bases, with 13 bases left between them. CDR3 coding DNA: TGCAGCGTGAAAAGGGACCTTCAAGAGACCCAGTACTTC. This translates into CSVKRDLQETQYF.

This chain joins TRBV4-2 and TRBJ2-7; tentatively, D is TRBD2 (6 bases). In germline, CDR1 is LGHNA, CDR2 YNFKEQ. This CDR3 is built from 14 residues. V gave up 6 bases and J gave up 0 bases, with 12 bases separating them. The CDR3 loop reads CASRRDGNSYEQYF. CDR3 coding DNA: TGTGCCAGCAGGCGGGACGGCAACTCCTACGAGCAGTACTTC.